The 27 T cell receptor beta chains below come from one sample, sequenced in a study of blood T cell repertoires in COVID-19. Here immunoSEQ multiplex PCR was the method, and the copy in TCRdb shows in-frame clones only, minus some. Here the sample spans some 100,000 clones, about 91% being singletons. The specimen was peripheral blood. The receptors originated from a man in his fifties or sixties with COVID-19, enrolled during active disease.

This chain joins TRBV19 and TRBJ2-7; perhaps TRBD1 as D (5 bases). Germline V gene data show CDR1 as LNHDA and CDR2 as SQIVND (reference sequence). V lost 4 bases, J lost 1 base, and 8 bases lay in between. The CDR3 loop spans 13 amino acids. CDR3 in amino acids: CASSRRQSYEQYF. The CDR3 DNA reads TGTGCCAGTAGTAGGAGACAGTCCTACGAGCAGTACTTC.

This clone came up a few times. V and J are TRBV7-2 and TRBJ2-7; TRBD1 aligns across 10 bases. The CDR3 length is 15 residues. Trimming at V came to 1 base and at J to 3 bases, leaving 3 bases not matched to a gene. Germline V lookup: CDR1 SGHTA, CDR2 FQGNSA. CDR3: CASSLVGTGDYEQYF. CDR3 DNA: TGTGCCAGCAGCTTAGTTGGGACAGGGGACTACGAGCAGTACTTC.

This chain connects TRBV2 to TRBJ1-4, with 9 bases identical to TRBD1. Germline V lookup: CDR1 SNHLY, CDR2 FYNNEI. The CDR3 is made up of 15 amino acids. J lost 10 bases, V lost 0 bases, and 6 bases had no gene match. The CDR3 loop is CASSEAGQGSLKLFF. For the CDR3, the DNA is TGTGCCAGCAGTGAAGCGGGACAGGGCAGCTTAAAACTGTTTTTT.

This clone turned up a few times. The chain carries TRBV5-1 and TRBJ1-4, with a weak D call TRBD1 (6 bases). From germline, CDR1 is SGHRS and CDR2 YFSETQ. V gave up 0 bases and J gave up 6 bases, with 12 bases separating them. The length of the CDR3 is 15 residues. The CDR3 protein is CASSLDRDTYEKLFF. CDR3 in DNA: TGCGCCAGCAGCTTGGATCGGGACACCTATGAAAAACTGTTTTTT. Filled out from reference TRBV5-1 and TRBJ1-4, the complete variable domain reads KAGVTQTPRYLIKTRGQQVTLSCSPISGHRSVSWYQQTPGQGLQFLFEYFSETQRNKGNFPGRFSGRQFSNSRSEMNVSTLELGDSALYLCASSLDRDTYEKLFFGSGTQLSVL.

This rearrangement joins TRBV18 to TRBJ2-7; TRBD2 agrees at 7 bases. Trimming took 3 bases from V and 9 from J; bases not matched to a gene: 17. Germline CDR1 is KGHSH and CDR2 is LQKENI. CDR3 length: 16 amino acids. Written as DNA, the CDR3 is TGTGCCAGCTCACCTCAGTCGGGGGGTCCCAAGGGATGGCAGTACTTC. This encodes CASSPQSGGPKGWQYF.

The gene calls are TRBV7-2 and TRBJ1-2, with D tentatively TRBD1 (6 bases). The CDR3 loop spans 14 amino acids. With 5 bases removed from V and 1 base from J, the gap between germline ends came to 11 bases. The germline gives CDR1 SGHTA, CDR2 FQGNSA. The DNA of the CDR3 is TGTGCCAGCAGCCCGGACAGCCTTAACTATGGCTACACCTTC. Amino acids: CASSPDSLNYGYTF. The full variable domain, its missing parts supplied by reference TRBV7-2 and TRBJ1-2, is GAGVSQSPSNKVTEKGKDVELRCDPISGHTALYWYRQSLGQGLEFLIYFQGNSAPDKSGLPSDRFSAERTGGSVSTLTIQRTQQEDSAVYLCASSPDSLNYGYTFGSGTRLTVV.

This rearrangement joins TRBV9 to TRBJ2-7, with 9 bases matching TRBD2. Looked up from germline, CDR1 is SGDLS and CDR2 is YYNGEE. This CDR3 spans 13 amino acids. Trimming cost V 4 bases and J 3 bases; bases outside gene matches: 2. The CDR3 DNA follows: TGTGCCAGCAGCTCAGCGGGGGGCTACGAGCAGTACTTC. Amino acids: CASSSAGGYEQYF.

The chain couples TRBV11-2 to TRBJ2-7; 12 bases are shared with TRBD2. With V trimmed by 4 bases and J by 0 bases, 4 bases remained unmatched. The CDR3 covers 16 residues. Per the germline V gene, CDR1 is SGHAT and CDR2 is FQNNGV. CDR3 DNA: TGTGCCAGCAGCTCCCAACTAGCGGGGGGCTCCTACGAGCAGTACTTC. Encoded protein: CASSSQLAGGSYEQYF.

The J gene is TRBJ1-6, the V gene TRBV5-8; D may be TRBD1 (6 bases). This CDR3 is 16 amino acids long. Germline CDR1 reads SGHTS; CDR2 reads YDEGEE. Trimming pared 3 bases from V and 2 bases from J, leaving 12 bases between. The CDR3 DNA reads as TGTGCCAGCAGCTGGGAAGACAGGACCTATAATTCACCCCTCCACTTT. Translation: CASSWEDRTYNSPLHF.

V is TRBV5-4 and J is TRBJ1-1; TRBD1 might be the D (6 bases). The CDR3 is made up of 13 amino acids. V was cut by 0 bases and J by 11 bases, with 14 bases left in between. From germline, CDR1 is SGHNT and CDR2 YYREEE (reference sequence). CDR3 sequence reads: CASSLVAGELAFF. In DNA form, the CDR3 reads TGTGCCAGCAGCTTGGTCGCAGGGGAATTGGCTTTCTTT.

CDR3 sequence: CASSQAGPITDTQYF. CDR3 in DNA: TGTGCCAGCAGCCAGGCAGGGCCCATCACAGATACGCAGTATTTT. The V and J genes are TRBV3-1 (or the pseudogene TRBV3-2) and TRBJ2-3; D may be TRBD1 (5 bases). This CDR3 contains 15 residues. The germline gives CDR1 LGHDT, CDR2 YNNKEL (reference sequence). V was shortened by 3 bases and J by 2 bases, with 12 bases between the two germline ends.

The rearrangement joins TRBV7-9 to TRBJ2-1; D is undetermined. Trimming took 11 bases from V and 0 from J, leaving 8 bases between them. The CDR3 spans 12 residues. CDR1 SEHNR and CDR2 FQNEAQ come from the germline V gene (reference sequence). Written as DNA, the CDR3 is TGTGCCCCGGGTGGCTCCTACAATGAGCAGTTCTTC. Translated: CAPGGSYNEQFF. The full variable domain, its missing parts supplied by reference TRBV7-9 and TRBJ2-1, is DTGVSQNPRHKITKRGQNVTFRCDPISEHNRLYWYRQTLGQGPEFLTYFQNEAQLEKSRLLSDRFSAERPKGSFSTLEIQRTEQGDSAMYLCAPGGSYNEQFFGPGTRLTVL.

The V gene is TRBV3-1 (or the pseudogene TRBV3-2), the J gene TRBJ2-2, with TRBD2 matching over 12 bases. The CDR3 has 15 residues. V lost 3 bases, J lost 5 bases, and 1 base stayed unmatched. CDR1 LGHDT and CDR2 YNNKEL come from the germline V gene (reference sequence). The CDR3 DNA reads as TGTGCCAGCAGCCAGGGACTAGCGGGTACCGGGGAGCTGTTTTTT. Its translation is CASSQGLAGTGELFF.

The J gene is TRBJ2-7, the V gene TRBV30; tentative D call: TRBD1 (6 bases). There are 14 residues in the CDR3. The V end lost 7 bases, the J end lost 3 bases, and 19 bases lay between the germline ends. The germline V gene encodes CDR1 GTSNPN and CDR2 SVGIG (reference sequence). CDR3: CASTFWGHNYEQYF. The CDR3 DNA reads as TGTGCCTCGACCTTCTGGGGACACAACTACGAGCAGTACTTC.

The chain recombines TRBV27 with TRBJ1-6; a weak D match, TRBD1 (5 bases). Germline V CDR1 and CDR2: MNHEY, SMNVEV (reference sequence). This CDR3 contains 16 residues. Trimming shortened V by 2 bases and J by 10 bases, and 18 bases separated the two germline ends. The CDR3 is CASSLTRAPLESPLHF. In nucleotides, the CDR3 is TGTGCCAGCAGTTTAACCAGGGCCCCCTTGGAGTCACCCCTCCACTTT.

This chain links TRBV10-2 with TRBJ1-6; 8 bases match TRBD1. Germline CDR1 and CDR2: WSHSY and SAAADI. CDR3 length: 14 amino acids. The J segment lost 7 bases and the V segment lost 4 bases, leaving 3 bases of the junction unmatched. DNA for the CDR3: TGCGCCAGCAGTGGTCAGGGGGCCAATTCACCCCTCCACTTT. This gives the protein CASSGQGANSPLHF.

The rearrangement joins TRBV4-1 to TRBJ2-6, with 7 bases that match TRBD1. Germline V gene lookup returns CDR1 MGHRA and CDR2 YSYEKL. The CDR3 has 17 amino acids. Germline trimming cut 5 bases from V and 0 bases from J; bases unmatched to any gene: 7. The DNA of the CDR3 is TGCGCCAGCAGCTTCCGGGACAGCGACTCTGGGGCCAACGTCCTGACTTTC. Its translation: CASSFRDSDSGANVLTF.

The chain links TRBV6-2 or TRBV6-3 to TRBJ1-2; weak D call: TRBD1 (6 bases). The CDR3 contains 14 residues. Germline V gene lookup returns CDR1 MNHEY and CDR2 SVGEGT. V was trimmed by 6 bases and J by 5 bases, leaving 16 bases between them. The CDR3 DNA follows: TGTGCCAGCAGCCAGGACAGCCTGGGATATGGCTACACCTTC. It translates to CASSQDSLGYGYTF.

The chain recombines TRBV5-1 with TRBJ1-5; TRBD1 might be the D (6 bases). The V end was cut by 3 bases, the J end by 4 bases, with 11 bases between. Germline lookup yields CDR1 SGHRS and CDR2 YFSETQ. The CDR3 spans 14 residues. DNA of the CDR3: TGCGCCAGCAGCTCAGGACAGCTAAATCAGCCCCAGCATTTT. This encodes CASSSGQLNQPQHF.

The rearrangement joins TRBV10-3 to TRBJ1-1; 7 nucleotides line up with TRBD1. Germline CDR1 and CDR2: ENHRY and SYGVKD. CDR3 length: 12 amino acids. Trimming at V came to 7 bases and at J to 4 bases, leaving 3 bases not matched to a gene. The CDR3 DNA follows: TGTGCCATCAAGGCAGGGGGCACTGAAGCTTTCTTT. Translated, it gives CAIKAGGTEAFF.

The V call is TRBV5-4, the J call TRBJ2-7; 7 nucleotides align to TRBD1. From germline, CDR1 is SGHNT and CDR2 YYREEE (reference sequence). V lost 4 bases, J lost 5 bases, and 9 bases stayed unmatched. This CDR3 is built from 14 residues. The CDR3 reads CASSRGTAGDEQYF. The CDR3 bases are TGTGCCAGCAGCAGAGGGACAGCCGGGGACGAGCAGTACTTC.

The chain uses TRBV12-3 or TRBV12-4 and TRBJ2-1; D is undetermined. Trimming shortened V by 3 bases and J by 7 bases, and 4 bases separated the two germline ends. There are 11 residues in the CDR3. CDR3 sequence: CASSFSNEQFF. The CDR3 DNA follows: TGTGCCAGCAGTTTCTCGAATGAGCAGTTCTTC.

This clone was found once. J is TRBJ2-2 and V is TRBV7-3, with 8 positions matching TRBD1. The V gene's germline CDR1 is SGHTA and CDR2 FQGTGA. After removal of 3 bases from V and 6 bases from J, the junction contained 6 bases not matched to a gene. The CDR3 has 15 amino acids. CDR3 sequence reads: CASSFNQGAAGELFF. The CDR3, as DNA: TGTGCCAGCAGCTTTAACCAGGGGGCCGCCGGGGAGCTGTTTTTT.

This clone has only a few counts. V usage is TRBV4-2 and J usage is TRBJ2-7; tentatively, D is TRBD1 (6 bases). This CDR3 region has 15 residues. V was cut by 1 base and J by 0 bases, with 10 bases left in between. Germline V gene data show CDR1 as LGHNA and CDR2 as YNFKEQ. The CDR3 spells CASSQGGQSSYEQYF. DNA of the CDR3: TGTGCCAGCAGCCAAGGTGGACAGAGCTCCTACGAGCAGTACTTC.

The V call is TRBV5-4, the J call TRBJ2-1; 15 bases are shared with TRBD2. The CDR3 covers 18 residues. J lost 5 bases, V lost 4 bases, and 10 bases had no gene match. Germline CDR1 and CDR2: SGHNT and YYREEE (reference sequence). Here the CDR3 DNA reads TGTGCCAGCAGCCGCGGGACTAGCGGGGGGAGATTCCACAATGAGCAGTTCTTC. It codes for CASSRGTSGGRFHNEQFF. The full variable domain, rest sourced from reference TRBV5-4 and TRBJ2-1, is ETGVTQSPTHLIKTRGQQVTLRCSSQSGHNTVSWYQQALGQGPQFIFQYYREEENGRGNFPPRFSGLQFPNYSSELNVNALELDDSALYLCASSRGTSGGRFHNEQFFGPGTRLTVL.

The rearrangement joins TRBV7-9 to TRBJ1-1; D ambiguous. CDR1 SEHNR and CDR2 FQNEAQ come from the germline V gene (reference sequence). Trimming took 2 bases from V and 3 from J, leaving 16 bases between them. The CDR3 is made up of 16 amino acids. CDR3 amino acids: CASSLNGQVGYTEAFF. In nucleotides, the CDR3 is TGTGCCAGCAGCTTAAATGGGCAGGTCGGTTACACTGAAGCTTTCTTT.

The genes are TRBV5-1 and TRBJ1-2; D remains ambiguous. The V gene lost 0 bases and the J gene lost 8 bases, with 17 bases spanning the gap. Germline CDR1 reads SGHRS; CDR2 reads YFSETQ. The CDR3 loop spans 15 amino acids. CDR3 amino acids: CASSLGGQATGGYTF. The DNA of the CDR3 is TGCGCCAGCAGCTTGGGAGGTCAGGCGACGGGGGGCTACACCTTC.